One sample yielded the 12 T cell receptor beta chains listed below, sequenced in a study of T cells after yellow fever vaccination. TCRdb redid the calling of the 5' RACE reads with MiXCR, one entry per CDR3 protein. The sample contains about 180,000 distinct CDR3 sequences, roughly 6.2% of which appear only once. Sequencing used CD4+ T cells sorted from PBMCs, obtained on the day of the first yellow fever vaccination. These receptor sequences come from a man between 18 and 29 years old who received the YFV17D yellow fever vaccine.

The J gene is TRBJ1-4, the V gene TRBV7-2; D gene uncertain. The CDR3 has 15 residues. Germline V gene sequence: CDR1 SGHTA, CDR2 FQGNSA. V lost 2 bases and J lost 0, with 7 bases in between. The CDR3 protein is CASSLNSATNEKLFF. The CDR3 DNA follows: TGTGCCAGCAGCTTAAATTCTGCAACTAATGAAAAACTGTTTTTT.

This clonotype was observed a handful of times. The gene calls are TRBV4-1 and TRBJ2-1; tentatively, D is TRBD2 (6 bases). Between the trimmed V and J ends, which lost 0 bases and 6 bases, there was a span of 21 bases. Looked up from germline, CDR1 is MGHRA and CDR2 is YSYEKL. This CDR3 is built from 18 residues. CDR3 sequence reads: CASSQEYGGTSGSNEQFF. Here the CDR3 DNA reads TGCGCCAGCAGCCAAGAGTATGGGGGGACTTCTGGGTCCAATGAGCAGTTCTTC.

The rearrangement joins TRBV30 to TRBJ1-5; perhaps TRBD1 as D (5 bases). CDR3 length: 17 residues. Trimming took 0 bases from V and 1 from J, leaving 16 bases between them. Germline lookup yields CDR1 GTSNPN and CDR2 SVGIG (reference sequence). The CDR3 sequence: CAWSVDRGGRSNQPQHF. In DNA, the CDR3 is TGTGCCTGGAGTGTAGACCGCGGGGGTCGAAGCAATCAGCCCCAGCATTTT. Looking up the rest from reference TRBV30 and TRBJ1-5 gives the full variable domain: SQTIHQWPATLVQPVGSPLSLECTVEGTSNPNLYWYRQAAGRGLQLLFYSVGIGQISSEVPQNLSASRPQDRQFILSSKKLLLSDSGFYLCAWSVDRGGRSNQPQHFGDGTRLSIL.

This clonotype came up many times. J is TRBJ2-5 and V is TRBV5-1, with 7 bases that match TRBD1. Germline V gene data show CDR1 as SGHRS and CDR2 as YFSETQ. Trimming at V came to 0 bases and at J to 0 bases, leaving 2 bases not matched to a gene. The CDR3 is 15 residues long. This CDR3 reads CASSLEGTDQETQYF. The CDR3 DNA is TGCGCCAGCAGCTTGGAGGGGACAGACCAAGAGACCCAGTACTTC.

The chain couples TRBV7-4 to TRBJ2-2; TRBD2 matches at 11 bases. In germline, CDR1 is SGHVT, CDR2 SQSDAQ. This CDR3 spans 16 amino acids. J was trimmed by 6 bases and V by 3 bases; bases with no gene match: 6. The DNA of the CDR3 is TGTGCCAGCAGCTTTAGCGGGGGGGCGGTCCCCGGGGAGCTGTTTTTT. Its translation: CASSFSGGAVPGELFF.

The chain links TRBV7-2 to TRBJ2-1, with D tentatively TRBD2 (5 bases). The germline V and J ends were trimmed by 3 bases and 9 bases, with 12 bases remaining between them. Germline V gene data show CDR1 as SGHTA and CDR2 as FQGNSA. The CDR3 contains 13 residues. CDR3 residues: CASSFTRDGEQFF. The CDR3 DNA is TGTGCCAGCAGCTTCACTAGGGATGGTGAGCAGTTCTTC.

The rearrangement links TRBV4-3 to TRBJ2-3; 7 nucleotides match TRBD2. With V trimmed by 4 bases and J by 3 bases, 4 bases remained unmatched. Germline V gives CDR1 LGHNA, CDR2 YSLEER. The CDR3 consists of 14 residues. The CDR3 loop reads CASSRNGGTDTQYF. The CDR3, as DNA: TGCGCCAGCAGCCGGAACGGGGGGACAGATACGCAGTATTTT.

This clonotype came up many times. This chain connects TRBV7-2 to TRBJ2-7; D gene ambiguous. V was cut by 1 base and J by 1 base, with 8 bases left in between. The CDR3 totals 14 residues. The germline V gene has CDR1 SGHTA and CDR2 FQGNSA. CDR3 in amino acids: CASSLVWGSYEQYF. CDR3 DNA: TGTGCCAGCAGCTTAGTCTGGGGTTCCTACGAGCAGTACTTC.

This clonotype appeared a few times. The chain uses TRBV5-1 and TRBJ2-3; D is possibly TRBD2 (6 bases). Trimming stripped 5 bases from V and 5 bases from J, with 9 bases between. This CDR3 contains 12 residues. CDR1 and CDR2 from the germline V gene are SGHRS and YFSETQ. The CDR3 here is CASRPGGDTQYF. Written as DNA, the CDR3 is TGCGCCAGCAGACCCGGGGGAGATACGCAGTATTTT.

The table lists this clonotype with a few counts. V is TRBV6-2 or TRBV6-3 and J is TRBJ2-5; D tentatively reads TRBD1 or TRBD2 (7 bases each). This CDR3 is built from 12 residues. Germline CDR1 is MNHEY and CDR2 is SVGEGT. V shed 11 bases and J shed 4 bases, with 14 bases lying between them. The CDR3 sequence is CAAGGGGETQYF. CDR3 coding DNA: TGTGCCGCAGGGGGGGGCGGAGAGACCCAGTACTTC.

The rearrangement joins TRBV12-3 or TRBV12-4 to TRBJ2-2; D not resolved. The CDR3 contains 14 residues. V lost 4 bases to trimming and J lost 6 bases, with 12 bases between them. CDR3 coding DNA: TGTGCCAGCAGTTCCCGTGGCCCCCCCGGGGAGCTGTTTTTT. Protein product: CASSSRGPPGELFF.

In this sample, this clonotype turned up many times. CDR3 amino acids: CASSQALVGGETQYF. The DNA of the CDR3 is TGCGCCAGCAGCCAAGCATTGGTAGGGGGTGAGACCCAGTACTTC. The chain carries TRBV4-1 and TRBJ2-5; the D gene is possibly TRBD1 (6 bases). Trimming took 1 base from V and 5 from J, leaving 14 bases between them. The germline gives CDR1 MGHRA, CDR2 YSYEKL. The CDR3 spans 15 residues.